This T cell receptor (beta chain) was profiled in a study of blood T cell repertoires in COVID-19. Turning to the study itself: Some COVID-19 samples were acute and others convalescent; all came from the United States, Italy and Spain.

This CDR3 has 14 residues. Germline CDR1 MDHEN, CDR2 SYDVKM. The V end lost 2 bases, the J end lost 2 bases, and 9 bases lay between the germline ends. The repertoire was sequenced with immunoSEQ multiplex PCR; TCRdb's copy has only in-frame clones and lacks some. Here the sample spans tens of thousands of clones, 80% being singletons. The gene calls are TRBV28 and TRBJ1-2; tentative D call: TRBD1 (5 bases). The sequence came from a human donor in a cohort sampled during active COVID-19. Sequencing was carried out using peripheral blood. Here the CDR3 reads CASSLRGTNYGYTF. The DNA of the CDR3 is TGTGCCAGCAGTTTACGGGGGACCAACTATGGCTACACCTTC.